This T cell receptor (beta chain) was sequenced during a study of blood T cell repertoires in COVID-19. Assay used: immunoSEQ multiplex PCR; TCRdb lists only in-frame clones, some missing. The data contain more than 85,000 clones, approximately 87% of them singletons. In germline, CDR1 is MDHEN, CDR2 SYDVKM. The CDR3 length is 12 residues. Between the trimmed V and J ends, which lost 5 bases and 4 bases, there was a span of 8 bases. V and J are TRBV28 and TRBJ1-2; no clear D gene. This TCR came from a woman aged 60-75 years with acute or convalescent COVID-19. Sequencing input: peripheral blood. Written as DNA, the CDR3 is TGTGCCAGCAGTCCCCTCTCCTATGGCTACACCTTC. Translating gives CASSPLSYGYTF.